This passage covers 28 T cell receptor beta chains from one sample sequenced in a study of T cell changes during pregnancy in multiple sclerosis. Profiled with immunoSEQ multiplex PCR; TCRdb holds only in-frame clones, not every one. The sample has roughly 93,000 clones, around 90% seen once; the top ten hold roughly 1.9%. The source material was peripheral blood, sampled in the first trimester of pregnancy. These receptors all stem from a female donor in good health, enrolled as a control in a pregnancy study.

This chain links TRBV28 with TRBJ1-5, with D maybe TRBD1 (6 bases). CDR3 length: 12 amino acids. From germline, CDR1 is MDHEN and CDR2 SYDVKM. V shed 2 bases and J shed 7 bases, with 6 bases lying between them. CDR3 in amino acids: CASSLGGQPQHF. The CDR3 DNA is TGTGCCAGCAGTTTAGGGGGCCAGCCCCAGCATTTT.

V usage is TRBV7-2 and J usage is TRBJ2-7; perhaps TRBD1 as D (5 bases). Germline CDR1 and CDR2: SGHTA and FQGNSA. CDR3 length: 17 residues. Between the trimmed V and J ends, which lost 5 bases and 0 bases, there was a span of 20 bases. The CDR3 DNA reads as TGTGCCAGCAGCCCACCCAGTGGGGCAGTACGCTCCTACGAGCAGTACTTC. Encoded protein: CASSPPSGAVRSYEQYF.

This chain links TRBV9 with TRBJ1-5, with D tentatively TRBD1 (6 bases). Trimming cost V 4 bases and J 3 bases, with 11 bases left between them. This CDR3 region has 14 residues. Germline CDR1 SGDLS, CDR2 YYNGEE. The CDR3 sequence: CASSIGQNNQPQHF. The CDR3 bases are TGTGCCAGCAGCATTGGACAGAACAATCAGCCCCAGCATTTT.

As DNA, the CDR3 is TGCGCCAGCAGCGGAGGTCCGACAGGGACCTACGAGCAGTACTTC. Encoded protein: CASSGGPTGTYEQYF. The chain uses TRBV5-1 and TRBJ2-7; 7 positions agree with TRBD1. Germline loops: CDR1 SGHRS, CDR2 YFSETQ. The CDR3 length is 15 residues. The junction had 9 bases not matched to a gene; V was cut back by 4 bases and J by 2 bases.

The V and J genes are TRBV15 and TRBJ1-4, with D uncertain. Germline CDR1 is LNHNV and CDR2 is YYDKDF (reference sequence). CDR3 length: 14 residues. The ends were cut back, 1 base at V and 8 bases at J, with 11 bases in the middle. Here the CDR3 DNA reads TGTGCCACCAGCAGAGGCGGGTCCCGGGAAAAACTGTTTTTT. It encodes CATSRGGSREKLFF.

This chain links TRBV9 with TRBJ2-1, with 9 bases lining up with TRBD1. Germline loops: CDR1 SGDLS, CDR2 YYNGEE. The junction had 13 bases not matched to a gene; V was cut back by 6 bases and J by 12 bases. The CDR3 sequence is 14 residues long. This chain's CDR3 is CASNPGTGSPGQFF. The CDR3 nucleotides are TGTGCCAGCAACCCCGGGACAGGGTCCCCTGGGCAGTTCTTC.

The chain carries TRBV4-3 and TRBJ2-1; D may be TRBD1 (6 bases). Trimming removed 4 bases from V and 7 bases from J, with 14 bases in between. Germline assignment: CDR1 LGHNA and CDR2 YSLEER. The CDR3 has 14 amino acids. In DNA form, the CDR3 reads TGCGCCAGCAGCCGGGTACAGGGTCGGAATGAGCAGTTCTTC. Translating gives CASSRVQGRNEQFF.

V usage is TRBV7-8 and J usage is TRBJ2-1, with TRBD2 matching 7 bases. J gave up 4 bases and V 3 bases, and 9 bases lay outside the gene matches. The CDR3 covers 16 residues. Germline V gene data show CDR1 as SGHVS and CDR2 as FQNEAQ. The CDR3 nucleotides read TGTGCCAGCAGCTTTCGCGCAGCTAGCGGTTACAATGAGCAGTTCTTC. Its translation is CASSFRAASGYNEQFF.

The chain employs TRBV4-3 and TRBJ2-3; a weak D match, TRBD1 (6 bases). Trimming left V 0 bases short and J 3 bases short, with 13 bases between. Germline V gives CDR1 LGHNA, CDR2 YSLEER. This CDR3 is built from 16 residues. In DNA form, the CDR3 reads TGCGCCAGCAGCCAAGATTTGGGGACAACTACAGATACGCAGTATTTT. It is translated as CASSQDLGTTTDTQYF.

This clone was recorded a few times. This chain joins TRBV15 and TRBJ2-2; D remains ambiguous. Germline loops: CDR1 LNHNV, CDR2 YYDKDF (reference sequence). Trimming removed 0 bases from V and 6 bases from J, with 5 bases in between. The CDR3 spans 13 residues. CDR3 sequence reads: CATSRDESGELFF. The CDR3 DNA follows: TGTGCCACCAGCAGAGATGAGTCCGGGGAGCTGTTTTTT.

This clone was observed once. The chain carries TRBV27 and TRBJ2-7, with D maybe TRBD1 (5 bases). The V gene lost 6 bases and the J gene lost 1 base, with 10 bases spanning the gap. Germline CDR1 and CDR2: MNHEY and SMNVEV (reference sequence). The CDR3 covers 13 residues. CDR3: CASRWGRSYEQYF. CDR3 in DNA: TGTGCCAGCAGGTGGGGCAGATCCTACGAGCAGTACTTC.

CDR3 DNA sequence: TGTGCCAGCAGTTTAAGCTTCCATGAGGTAAGGCTGTTTTTT. This gives the protein CASSLSFHEVRLFF. The rearrangement links TRBV28 to TRBJ1-4, with D unresolved. CDR1 is MDHEN, CDR2 SYDVKM, per germline. CDR3 length: 14 amino acids. V shed 2 bases and J shed 14 bases, with 18 bases lying between them.

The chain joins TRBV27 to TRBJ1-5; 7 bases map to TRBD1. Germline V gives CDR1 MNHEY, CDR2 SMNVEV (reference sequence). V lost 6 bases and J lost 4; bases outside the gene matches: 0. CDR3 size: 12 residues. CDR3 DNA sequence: TGTGCCAGCAGGACAGGGAATCAGCCCCAGCATTTT. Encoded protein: CASRTGNQPQHF.

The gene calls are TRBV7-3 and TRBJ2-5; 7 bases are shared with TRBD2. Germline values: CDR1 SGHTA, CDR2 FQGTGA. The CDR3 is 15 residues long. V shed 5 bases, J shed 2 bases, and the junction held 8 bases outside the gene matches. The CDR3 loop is CASSLLSGKQETQYF. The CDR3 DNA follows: TGTGCCAGCAGCCTCTTAAGCGGGAAACAAGAGACCCAGTACTTC.

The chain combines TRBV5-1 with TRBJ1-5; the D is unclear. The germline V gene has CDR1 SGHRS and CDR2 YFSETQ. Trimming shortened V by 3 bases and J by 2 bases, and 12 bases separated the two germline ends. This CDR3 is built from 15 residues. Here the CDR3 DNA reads TGCGCCAGCAGCTCCGAGGGTGTTGGCAATCAGCCCCAGCATTTT. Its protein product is CASSSEGVGNQPQHF.

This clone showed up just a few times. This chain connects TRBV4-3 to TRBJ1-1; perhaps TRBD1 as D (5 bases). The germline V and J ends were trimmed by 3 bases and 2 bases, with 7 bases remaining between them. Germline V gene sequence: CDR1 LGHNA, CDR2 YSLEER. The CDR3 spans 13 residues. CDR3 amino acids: CASSQTVNTEAFF. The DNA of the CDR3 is TGCGCCAGCAGCCAGACAGTAAACACTGAAGCTTTCTTT.

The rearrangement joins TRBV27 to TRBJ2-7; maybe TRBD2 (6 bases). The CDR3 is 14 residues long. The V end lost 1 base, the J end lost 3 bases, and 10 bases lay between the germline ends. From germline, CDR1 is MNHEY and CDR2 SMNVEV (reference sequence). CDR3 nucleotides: TGTGCCAGCAGTTTATGGGGACTCAACTACGAGCAGTACTTC. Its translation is CASSLWGLNYEQYF.

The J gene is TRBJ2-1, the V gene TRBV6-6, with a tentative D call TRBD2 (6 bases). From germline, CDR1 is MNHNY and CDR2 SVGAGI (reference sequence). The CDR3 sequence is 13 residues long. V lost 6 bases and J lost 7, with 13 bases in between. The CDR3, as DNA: TGTGCCAGCAGCCTGGACTATCTAAATGAGCAGTTCTTC. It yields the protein CASSLDYLNEQFF.

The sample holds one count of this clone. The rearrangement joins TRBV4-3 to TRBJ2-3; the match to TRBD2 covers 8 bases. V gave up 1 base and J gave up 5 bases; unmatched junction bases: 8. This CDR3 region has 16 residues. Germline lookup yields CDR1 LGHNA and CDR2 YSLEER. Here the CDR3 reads CASSQGGAGARDTQYF. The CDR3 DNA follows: TGCGCCAGCAGCCAAGGAGGAGCGGGGGCCCGAGATACGCAGTATTTT.

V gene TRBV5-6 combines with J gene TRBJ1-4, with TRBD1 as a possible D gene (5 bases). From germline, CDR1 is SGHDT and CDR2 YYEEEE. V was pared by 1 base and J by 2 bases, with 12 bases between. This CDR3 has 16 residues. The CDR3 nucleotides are TGTGCCAGCAGCTTGTTCGGCAGGGCTACTAATGAAAAACTGTTTTTT. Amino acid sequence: CASSLFGRATNEKLFF. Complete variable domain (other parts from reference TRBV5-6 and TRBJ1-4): DAGVTQSPTHLIKTRGQQVTLRCSPKSGHDTVSWYQQALGQGPQFIFQYYEEEERQRGNFPDRFSGHQFPNYSSELNVNALLLGDSALYLCASSLFGRATNEKLFFGSGTQLSVL.

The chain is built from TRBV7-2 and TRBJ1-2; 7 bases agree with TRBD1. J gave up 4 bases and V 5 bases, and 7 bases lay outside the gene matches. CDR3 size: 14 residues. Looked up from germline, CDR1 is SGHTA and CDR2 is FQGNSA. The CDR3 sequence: CASSPNRGGYGYTF. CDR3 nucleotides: TGTGCCAGCAGCCCGAACAGGGGCGGCTATGGCTACACCTTC.

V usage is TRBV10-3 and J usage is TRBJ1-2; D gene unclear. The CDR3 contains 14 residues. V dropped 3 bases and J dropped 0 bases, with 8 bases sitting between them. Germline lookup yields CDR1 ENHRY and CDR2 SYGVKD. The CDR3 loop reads CAISELLANYGYTF. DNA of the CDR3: TGTGCCATCAGTGAACTTTTAGCTAACTATGGCTACACCTTC.

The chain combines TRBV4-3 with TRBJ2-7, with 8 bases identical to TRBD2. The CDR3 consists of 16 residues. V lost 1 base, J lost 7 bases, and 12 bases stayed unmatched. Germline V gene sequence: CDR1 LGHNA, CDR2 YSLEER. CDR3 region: CASSQARGGAKGEQYF. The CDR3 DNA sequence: TGCGCCAGCAGCCAAGCTCGGGGGGGCGCCAAGGGAGAGCAGTACTTC.

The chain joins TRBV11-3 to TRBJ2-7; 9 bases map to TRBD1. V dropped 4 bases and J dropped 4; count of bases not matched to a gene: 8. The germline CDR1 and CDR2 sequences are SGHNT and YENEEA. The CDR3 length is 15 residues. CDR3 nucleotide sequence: TGTGCCAGCAGCTCAGGCGGGACAGGGCTATACGAGCAGTACTTC. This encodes CASSSGGTGLYEQYF.

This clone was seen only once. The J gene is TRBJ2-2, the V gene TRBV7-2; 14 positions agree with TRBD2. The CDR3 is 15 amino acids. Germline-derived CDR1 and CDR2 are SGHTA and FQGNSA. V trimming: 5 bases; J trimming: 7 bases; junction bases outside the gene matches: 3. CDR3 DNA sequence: TGTGCCAGCAGCCCGACTAGCGGGAGGGGCGGGGAGCTGTTTTTT. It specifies CASSPTSGRGGELFF.

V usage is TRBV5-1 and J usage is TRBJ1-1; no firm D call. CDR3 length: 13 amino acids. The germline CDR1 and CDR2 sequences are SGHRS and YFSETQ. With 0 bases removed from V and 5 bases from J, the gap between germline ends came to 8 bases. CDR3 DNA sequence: TGCGCCAGCAGCTTGGGTGTCAGGACTGAAGCTTTCTTT. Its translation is CASSLGVRTEAFF.

This CDR3 reads CASSLPFNYGYTF. Written as DNA, the CDR3 is TGTGCCAGCAGCCTCCCCTTTAACTATGGCTACACCTTC. The chain uses TRBV5-6 and TRBJ1-2, with D unclear. The V gene lost 4 bases and the J gene lost 1 base, with 8 bases spanning the gap. CDR3 length equals 13 residues. Germline V gene lookup returns CDR1 SGHDT and CDR2 YYEEEE.

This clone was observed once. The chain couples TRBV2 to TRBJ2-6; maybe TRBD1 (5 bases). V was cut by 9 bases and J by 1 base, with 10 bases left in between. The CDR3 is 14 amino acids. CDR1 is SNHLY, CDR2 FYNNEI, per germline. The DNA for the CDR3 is TGTGCCAGTCTAGACAGTTCTGGGGCCAACGTCCTGACTTTC. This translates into CASLDSSGANVLTF.